Below, 14 T cell receptor beta chains from the same sample are listed, as sequenced in a study of spatial heterogeneity in lung cancer. The time point: blood at routine non-recurrence follow-up after resection. TCRdb re-called the 5' RACE reads with MiXCR, one entry per CDR3 protein. Of 110,000 or so distinct CDR3 sequences detected, under 14% appear once; the ten largest clones hold roughly 24%. The input for sequencing was PBMCs, taken at follow-up. These receptors were collected from a female donor with early-stage non-small cell lung cancer.

This chain links TRBV10-3 with TRBJ2-5; TRBD1 is a possible D gene (6 bases). V was trimmed by 3 bases and J by 7 bases, leaving 21 bases between them. Looked up from germline, CDR1 is ENHRY and CDR2 is SYGVKD. The CDR3 contains 16 residues. The CDR3, as DNA: TGTGCCATCAGTGATCCGACGCGACAGGTTCGAGGGACCCAGTACTTC. Its translation: CAISDPTRQVRGTQYF.

This clonotype was seen a handful of times. This rearrangement joins TRBV6-2 or TRBV6-3 to TRBJ2-5; perhaps TRBD1 as D (6 bases). V was shortened by 2 bases and J by 2 bases, with 18 bases between the two germline ends. Germline-derived CDR1 and CDR2 are MNHEY and SVGEGT. This CDR3 contains 17 residues. The CDR3 spells CASSYRTDWRLQETQYF. In DNA form, the CDR3 reads TGTGCCAGCAGTTACAGGACAGACTGGAGGTTGCAAGAGACCCAGTACTTC.

Here the CDR3 DNA reads TGCAGTGCTAGAGTAAACACTAACACTGAAGCTTTCTTT. Translation gives CSARVNTNTEAFF. The J gene is TRBJ1-1, the V gene TRBV20-1, with unresolved D. The CDR3 covers 13 residues. Germline V gives CDR1 DFQATT, CDR2 SNEGSKA (reference sequence). Trimming left V 1 base short and J 2 bases short, with 8 bases between.

The count of this clonotype is one. The chain links TRBV7-8 to TRBJ1-1; TRBD1 aligns across 7 bases. The CDR3 covers 16 residues. V lost 5 bases and J lost 7; bases outside the gene matches: 16. Germline V lookup: CDR1 SGHVS, CDR2 FQNEAQ. The CDR3 loop reads CASSRETGVRGIEAFF. CDR3 coding DNA: TGTGCCAGCAGCCGAGAAACAGGGGTTCGGGGGATTGAAGCTTTCTTT.

This clonotype was found a few times. The chain carries TRBV29-1 and TRBJ2-5; no reliable D call. V was trimmed by 6 bases and J by 2 bases, leaving 10 bases between them. The CDR3 spans 12 residues. CDR1 SQVTM and CDR2 ANQGSEA come from the germline V gene. CDR3 sequence: CSVRRSQETQYF. The CDR3 DNA sequence: TGCAGCGTGCGTAGGTCTCAAGAGACCCAGTACTTC.

This clonotype was counted many times. This sequence joins TRBV7-2 and TRBJ1-2; maybe TRBD1 (6 bases). The V end was cut by 6 bases, the J end by 4 bases, with 18 bases between. Germline lookup yields CDR1 SGHTA and CDR2 FQGNSA. There are 15 residues in the CDR3. The CDR3 region has the DNA TGTGCCAGCAGTCAAATGGGGGCAATGAGCTATGGCTACACCTTC. Translating gives CASSQMGAMSYGYTF. The full variable domain, rest sourced from reference TRBV7-2 and TRBJ1-2, is GAGVSQSPSNKVTEKGKDVELRCDPISGHTALYWYRQSLGQGLEFLIYFQGNSAPDKSGLPSDRFSAERTGGSVSTLTIQRTQQEDSAVYLCASSQMGAMSYGYTFGSGTRLTVV.

This clonotype was recorded many times. The chain joins TRBV5-1 to TRBJ1-2; D uncertain. Germline assignment: CDR1 SGHRS and CDR2 YFSETQ. V gave up 0 bases and J gave up 7 bases, with 7 bases separating them. This CDR3 spans 12 amino acids. CDR3 in amino acids: CASSLERAGYTF. CDR3 nucleotides: TGCGCCAGCAGCTTGGAGAGGGCTGGCTACACCTTC.

This clonotype turned up a few times. The chain is built from TRBV6-1 and TRBJ2-5; TRBD2 is a possible D gene (6 bases). V lost 4 bases and J 5 bases, leaving 17 bases between the germline ends. The CDR3 is made up of 15 amino acids. Germline lookup yields CDR1 MNHNS and CDR2 SASEGT. The DNA for the CDR3 is TGTGCCAGCAGTGCCAAACGGGGGATTTCCGAGACCCAGTACTTC. Its protein is CASSAKRGISETQYF.

This clonotype was picked up many times. The chain employs TRBV29-1 and TRBJ2-1; D unclear. Germline V gene sequence: CDR1 SQVTM, CDR2 ANQGSEA. Trimming took off 5 bases at V and 3 bases at J, with 11 bases between the two ends. The CDR3 spans 13 residues. CDR3 sequence reads: CSVWLGLYNEQFF. The CDR3 bases are TGCAGCGTTTGGCTAGGGCTCTACAATGAGCAGTTCTTC.

There are a few counts of this clonotype. The rearrangement links TRBV20-1 to TRBJ1-3, with 8 nucleotides matching TRBD1. Germline V gene sequence: CDR1 DFQATT, CDR2 SNEGSKA (reference sequence). The length of the CDR3 is 15 residues. The V gene end was trimmed by 5 bases and the J gene end by 1 base; junction bases not matched to a gene: 7. CDR3 nucleotide sequence: TGCAGTGCTCTCGGACAGGGAACGTCTGGAAACACCATATATTTT. Protein sequence: CSALGQGTSGNTIYF.

At least ten counts were recorded for this clonotype. The chain couples TRBV28 to TRBJ2-3; 7 bases are a match to TRBD2. The V and J ends lost 6 bases and 6 bases, in that order; junction bases with no gene match: 9. Germline CDR1 MDHEN, CDR2 SYDVKM. The CDR3 has 14 residues. In nucleotides, the CDR3 is TGTGCCAGCAGGGTTGCGGGAGCTGCGGATACGCAGTATTTT. It codes for CASRVAGAADTQYF.

This clonotype was recorded many times. The rearrangement links TRBV7-8 to TRBJ1-5; 9 positions agree with TRBD1. The CDR3 sequence is 16 residues long. Looked up from germline, CDR1 is SGHVS and CDR2 is FQNEAQ. J lost 2 bases, V lost 5 bases, and 7 bases had no gene match. The CDR3 protein is CASSRDRVAGNQPQHF. The CDR3 region has the DNA TGTGCCAGCAGCCGGGACAGGGTTGCTGGCAATCAGCCCCAGCATTTT.

The V call is TRBV6-4, the J call TRBJ2-1, with TRBD1 matching 8 bases. The CDR3 length is 15 residues. The V segment lost 4 bases and the J segment 3 bases; nucleotides outside the gene matches: 5. The germline CDR1 and CDR2 sequences are MRHNA and SNTAGT. The CDR3 DNA sequence: TGTGCCAGCAGTGTTGACAGGGGCATCTACAATGAGCAGTTCTTC. It specifies CASSVDRGIYNEQFF.

Note on this clonotype: The junction differs from germline at one of its ends, possibly a read error. V is TRBV28 and J is TRBJ1-2; tentative D call: TRBD1 (6 bases). The V gene's germline CDR1 is MDHEN and CDR2 SYDVKM. The CDR3 extends over 16 amino acids. CDR3: CANSTSRRGGFYGYTF. CDR3 in DNA: TGTGCCAACAGTACCTCAAGGAGGGGGGGTTTCTATGGCTACACCTTC.